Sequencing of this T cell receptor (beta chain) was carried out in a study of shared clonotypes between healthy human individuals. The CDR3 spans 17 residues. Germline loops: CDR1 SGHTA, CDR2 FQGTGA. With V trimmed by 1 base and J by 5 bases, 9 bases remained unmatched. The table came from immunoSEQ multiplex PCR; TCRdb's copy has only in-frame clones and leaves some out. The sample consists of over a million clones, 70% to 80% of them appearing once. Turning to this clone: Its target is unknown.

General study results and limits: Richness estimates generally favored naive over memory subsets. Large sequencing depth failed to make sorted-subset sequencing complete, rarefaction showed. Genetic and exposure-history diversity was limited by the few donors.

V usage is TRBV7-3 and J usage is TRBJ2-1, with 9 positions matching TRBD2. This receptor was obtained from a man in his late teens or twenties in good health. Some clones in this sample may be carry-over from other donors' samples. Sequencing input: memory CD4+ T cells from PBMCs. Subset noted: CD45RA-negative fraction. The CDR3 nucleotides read TGTGCCAGCAGCTTAAGCGCTCTAGCGGGGAAACACAATGAGCAGTTCTTC. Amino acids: CASSLSALAGKHNEQFF.